This TCR beta chain was captured by sequencing in a study of patients and donors after allogeneic stem cell transplantation (dated by TCRdb to about 2020). The CDR3 contains 14 residues, cysteine and phenylalanine counted. Just CDR3 DNA is preserved here, 42 bases in frame from base 1. Trimming takes 5 bases off V and 1 base off J; junction bases not matched to a gene: 4. CDR1 SEHNR and CDR2 FQNEAQ are derived from the germline V gene (reference sequence). With regard to this clonotype: There is no known antigen for this receptor. The input lacks base qualities; no much larger clone sits a single base away.

Preparation of the library involved RT-PCR. Sequencing instrument: NextSeq 550. TCRdb reprocessing: public reads trimmed at Q25 with fastp, clones called with MiXCR, in-frame beta chains kept. A single entry per CDR3 protein holds the most common genes and DNA from its merged rows. Present in this sample are about 24,000 distinct CDR3 sequences, around 29% of which were seen just once. Jointly, the top ten make up more than 45% of the sample. This clonotype was obtained from a human donor who was either an allogeneic HSCT recipient or a stem cell or donor lymphocyte infusion donor (not recorded which). It is not recorded whose cells these are; they may come from a transplant donor. The chain uses TRBV7-9 and TRBJ1-1, with 7 bases aligning to TRBD1. Sequenced material: blood, either unsorted or a sorted T cell fraction (not recorded which). This receptor has the CDR3 CASSARTGNTEAFF. The nucleotide sequence is TGTGCCAGCAGCGCGCGGACAGGGAACACTGAAGCTTTCTTT. The variable domain in full, with residues beyond the CDR3 obtained from the reference TRBV7-9 and TRBJ1-1 genes, is DTGVSQNPRHKITKRGQNVTFRCDPISEHNRLYWYRQTLGQGPEFLTYFQNEAQLEKSRLLSDRFSAERPKGSFSTLEIQRTEQGDSAMYLCASSARTGNTEAFFGQGTRLTVV.